These T cell receptor beta chains were read from a single sample in a study of blood T cell repertoires in COVID-19. The table came from immunoSEQ multiplex PCR; TCRdb's copy has only in-frame clones and leaves some out. The sample records about 240,000 clones, around 83% being singletons. Sample: peripheral blood. The receptors stem from a woman over 75 with acute or convalescent COVID-19. The CDR3 runs from the conserved cysteine through the conserved F or W. The D gene is left open where the match is weak. Some rows have no size entry. The others give once, few or many, or a class for an expanded clone.

CDR3nt: TGTGCCAGCAGCCTCGGGACGAACACCGGGGAGCTGTTTTTT
CDR3aa: CASSLGTNTGELFF
j_gene: TRBJ2-2
d_gene: -
abundance: few
v_gene: TRBV3-1/TRBV3-2

CDR3nt: TGTGCCAGCACCCGGGACAGGGCGTACAATGAGCAGTTCTTC
CDR3aa: CASTRDRAYNEQFF
j_gene: TRBJ2-1
d_gene: TRBD1
abundance: -
v_gene: TRBV6-5

CDR3nt: TGTGCCAGTAGTGAACAGGGGGCCCTCTATGGCTACACCTTC
CDR3aa: CASSEQGALYGYTF
j_gene: TRBJ1-2
d_gene: TRBD1
abundance: -
v_gene: TRBV19

CDR3nt: TGTGCCAGCAGCCGCCGAACTCAGACAGGGGGAATGAACGAGCAGTACTTC
CDR3aa: CASSRRTQTGGMNEQYF
j_gene: TRBJ2-7
d_gene: TRBD1
abundance: -
v_gene: TRBV7-8

CDR3nt: TGTGCCAGCAGTCTCTACAGGGGGCGCTCGGACAATGAGCAGTTCTTC
CDR3aa: CASSLYRGRSDNEQFF
j_gene: TRBJ2-1
d_gene: TRBD1
abundance: -
v_gene: TRBV28

CDR3nt: TGTGCCACCAGACTGGACACCCCGGCAGTACAGCCCCAGCATTTT
CDR3aa: CATRLDTPAVQPQHF
j_gene: TRBJ1-5
d_gene: -
abundance: -
v_gene: TRBV15

CDR3nt: TGTGCCAGCAGCTTAATGGGGTTGCTAGCGGATACGCAGTATTTT
CDR3aa: CASSLMGLLADTQYF
j_gene: TRBJ2-3
d_gene: -
abundance: few
v_gene: TRBV7-3

CDR3nt: TGTGCCAGTACGGGTCTCTATGGCTACACCTTC
CDR3aa: CASTGLYGYTF
j_gene: TRBJ1-2
d_gene: -
abundance: -
v_gene: TRBV19

CDR3nt: TGTGCCTCCTCAGGGGGAGAAGGTGAAAAACTGTTTTTT
CDR3aa: CASSGGEGEKLFF
j_gene: TRBJ1-4
d_gene: TRBD1
abundance: many
v_gene: TRBV6-5

CDR3nt: TGTGCCAGCAGTTACTTCCAGGGACAAGGCTACACCTTC
CDR3aa: CASSYFQGQGYTF
j_gene: TRBJ1-2
d_gene: -
abundance: -
v_gene: TRBV6-6

CDR3nt: TGTGCCAGCAGTCCACCGGGACTATCTACCACCGGGGAGCTGTTTTTT
CDR3aa: CASSPPGLSTTGELFF
j_gene: TRBJ2-2
d_gene: TRBD2
abundance: few
v_gene: TRBV6-6

CDR3nt: TGTGCCAGCAGCCAAGGACTAGCGGGGTACTACGAGCAGTACTTC
CDR3aa: CASSQGLAGYYEQYF
j_gene: TRBJ2-7
d_gene: TRBD2
abundance: few
v_gene: TRBV14

CDR3nt: TGCGCCAGCAGGGGTGGACTAGCCGGAAGCACAGATACGCAGTATTTT
CDR3aa: CASRGGLAGSTDTQYF
j_gene: TRBJ2-3
d_gene: TRBD2
abundance: -
v_gene: TRBV5-1

CDR3nt: TGTGCCAGCAGCTGGGACTTGCGGTCAACGGGCTACACCTTC
CDR3aa: CASSWDLRSTGYTF
j_gene: TRBJ1-2
d_gene: -
abundance: -
v_gene: TRBV5-5

CDR3nt: TGTGCCACCAGTGCACGCAGCAGGGGGAATCAGCCCCAGCATTTT
CDR3aa: CATSARSRGNQPQHF
j_gene: TRBJ1-5
d_gene: TRBD1
abundance: once
v_gene: TRBV24-1

CDR3nt: TGCGCCAGCAGCCAACCGACAGGAGCTAACTATGGCTACACCTTC
CDR3aa: CASSQPTGANYGYTF
j_gene: TRBJ1-2
d_gene: -
abundance: -
v_gene: TRBV4-1

CDR3nt: TGTGCCAGCAGTTCCGGACAGGGGGCCGGGGCCTATAATTCACCCCTCCACTTT
CDR3aa: CASSSGQGAGAYNSPLHF
j_gene: TRBJ1-6
d_gene: TRBD1
abundance: -
v_gene: TRBV27

CDR3nt: TGCGCCAGCAGCGATACCCCGGGGGCAACTAATGAAAAACTGTTTTTT
CDR3aa: CASSDTPGATNEKLFF
j_gene: TRBJ1-4
d_gene: -
abundance: -
v_gene: TRBV4-1

CDR3nt: TGCGCCAGCAGCCAAGATAGGGGGAAGATGAACACTGAAGCTTTCTTT
CDR3aa: CASSQDRGKMNTEAFF
j_gene: TRBJ1-1
d_gene: -
abundance: -
v_gene: TRBV4-1

CDR3nt: TGTGCCAGCAGCTTAAATGGGCGGGTTAATGAAAAACTGTTTTTT
CDR3aa: CASSLNGRVNEKLFF
j_gene: TRBJ1-4
d_gene: -
abundance: -
v_gene: TRBV11-2

CDR3nt: TGTGCCAGCAGCGACGGCCCCCGGGACAGACCTGGAAACACCATATATTTT
CDR3aa: CASSDGPRDRPGNTIYF
j_gene: TRBJ1-3
d_gene: TRBD1
abundance: -
v_gene: TRBV5-6

CDR3nt: TGTGCCAGCAGCTCAGGGGCAGGTTATAATTCACCCCTCCACTTT
CDR3aa: CASSSGAGYNSPLHF
j_gene: TRBJ1-6
d_gene: -
abundance: once
v_gene: TRBV9

CDR3nt: TGTGCTAGCAGCTTAGTTGGTGACAGGGGTGAGACCCAGTACTTC
CDR3aa: CASSLVGDRGETQYF
j_gene: TRBJ2-5
d_gene: TRBD1
abundance: -
v_gene: TRBV7-7

CDR3nt: TGTGCCAGTAGTATTGGGACTAACTACAATGAGCAGTTCTTC
CDR3aa: CASSIGTNYNEQFF
j_gene: TRBJ2-1
d_gene: TRBD2
abundance: -
v_gene: TRBV19

CDR3nt: TGCGCCAGCAGCCAAGACACCCTGGACAGTTTCAATCAGCCCCAGCATTTT
CDR3aa: CASSQDTLDSFNQPQHF
j_gene: TRBJ1-5
d_gene: -
abundance: few
v_gene: TRBV4-1

CDR3nt: TGTGCCAGCAGCCCCGCCCATAGAGCGGGGGGCCCGAGTTACAATGAGCAGTTCTTC
CDR3aa: CASSPAHRAGGPSYNEQFF
j_gene: TRBJ2-1
d_gene: TRBD2
abundance: -
v_gene: TRBV5-4

CDR3nt: TGTGCCAGCAGCCAAAGGGGACTAGCTACCGCCGGGGAGCTGTTTTTT
CDR3aa: CASSQRGLATAGELFF
j_gene: TRBJ2-2
d_gene: TRBD2
abundance: -
v_gene: TRBV3-1/TRBV3-2

CDR3nt: TGCGCCAGCAGCTTGCTGCCCGGGACAGGGATAAGGGAGCAGTACTTC
CDR3aa: CASSLLPGTGIREQYF
j_gene: TRBJ2-7
d_gene: TRBD1
abundance: -
v_gene: TRBV5-1

CDR3nt: TGTGCCAGCAGCGTAGCGAGGGACAGGGCTAGGAGCTATGGCTACACCTTC
CDR3aa: CASSVARDRARSYGYTF
j_gene: TRBJ1-2
d_gene: TRBD1
abundance: -
v_gene: TRBV9

CDR3nt: TGCAGTGCCGCGGGGGGGGGCGAGCAGTACTTC
CDR3aa: CSAAGGGEQYF
j_gene: TRBJ2-7
d_gene: TRBD2
abundance: few
v_gene: TRBV20-1

CDR3nt: TGTGCCAGCAGCACCGGGGGTATTGGCTACACCTTC
CDR3aa: CASSTGGIGYTF
j_gene: TRBJ1-2
d_gene: -
abundance: -
v_gene: TRBV6-5

CDR3nt: TGCGCCAGCAGCTTGCCGGGGGGGATCTACAATGAGCAGTTCTTC
CDR3aa: CASSLPGGIYNEQFF
j_gene: TRBJ2-1
d_gene: TRBD2
abundance: once
v_gene: TRBV5-1

CDR3nt: TGTGCCAGCAGTTCGCGGGGCTTCCGCGATGAGCAGTTCTTC
CDR3aa: CASSSRGFRDEQFF
j_gene: TRBJ2-1
d_gene: -
abundance: -
v_gene: TRBV3-1/TRBV3-2

CDR3nt: TGTGCCAGCAGCCTGGACAGAGGGGGCATTCAGTACTTC
CDR3aa: CASSLDRGGIQYF
j_gene: TRBJ2-4
d_gene: -
abundance: -
v_gene: TRBV11-1

CDR3nt: TGCGCCAGCCTGGTGACAGGGGGCCACGAGCAGTACTTC
CDR3aa: CASLVTGGHEQYF
j_gene: TRBJ2-7
d_gene: TRBD1
abundance: -
v_gene: TRBV10-2

CDR3nt: TGCGCCAGCAGCTGGGCGACAGGGGACACCGGGGAGCTGTTTTTT
CDR3aa: CASSWATGDTGELFF
j_gene: TRBJ2-2
d_gene: TRBD1
abundance: -
v_gene: TRBV5-1

CDR3nt: TGTGCCAGCAGCTTAGGGGGCAGACAGGGATATGGCTACACCTTC
CDR3aa: CASSLGGRQGYGYTF
j_gene: TRBJ1-2
d_gene: TRBD1
abundance: -
v_gene: TRBV7-2

CDR3nt: TGTGCCACCAGTGATTCCAACCGGGGTGCGGACTATGGCTACACCTTC
CDR3aa: CATSDSNRGADYGYTF
j_gene: TRBJ1-2
d_gene: -
abundance: -
v_gene: TRBV24-1

CDR3nt: TGTGCCAGAAGCCCCGAGGGGAACACTGAAGCTTTCTTT
CDR3aa: CARSPEGNTEAFF
j_gene: TRBJ1-1
d_gene: -
abundance: -
v_gene: TRBV5-3

CDR3nt: TGTGCCAGCAGCCTTAGTACTGGGGCCAACGTCCTGACTTTC
CDR3aa: CASSLSTGANVLTF
j_gene: TRBJ2-6
d_gene: -
abundance: -
v_gene: TRBV28